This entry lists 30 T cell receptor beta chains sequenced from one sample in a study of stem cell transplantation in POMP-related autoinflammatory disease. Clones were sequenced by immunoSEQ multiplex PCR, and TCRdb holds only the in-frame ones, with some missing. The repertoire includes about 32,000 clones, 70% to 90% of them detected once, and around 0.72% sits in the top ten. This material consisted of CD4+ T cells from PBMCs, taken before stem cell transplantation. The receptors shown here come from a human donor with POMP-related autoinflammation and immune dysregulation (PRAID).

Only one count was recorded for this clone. The DNA of the CDR3 is TGTGCCAGTAGGACAGGCACCGGGGCCAACGTCCTGACTTTC. Translation: CASRTGTGANVLTF. V is TRBV19 and J is TRBJ2-6; a weak D match, TRBD1 (6 bases). The V gene lost 6 bases and the J gene lost 4 bases, with 10 bases spanning the gap. In germline, CDR1 is LNHDA, CDR2 SQIVND (reference sequence). The CDR3 extends over 14 amino acids.

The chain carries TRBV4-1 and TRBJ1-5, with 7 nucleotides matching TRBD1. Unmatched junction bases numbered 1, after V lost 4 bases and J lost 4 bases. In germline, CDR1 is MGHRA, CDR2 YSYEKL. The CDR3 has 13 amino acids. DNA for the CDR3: TGCGCCAGCAGCCGACAGGGTAATCAGCCCCAGCATTTT. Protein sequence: CASSRQGNQPQHF.

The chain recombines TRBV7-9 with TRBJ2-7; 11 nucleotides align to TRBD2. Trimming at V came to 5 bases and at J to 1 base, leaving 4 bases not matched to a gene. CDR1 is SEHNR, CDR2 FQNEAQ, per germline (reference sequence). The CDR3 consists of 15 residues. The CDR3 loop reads CASSLLAGVSYEQYF. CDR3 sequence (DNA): TGTGCCAGCAGCCTACTAGCGGGAGTTTCCTACGAGCAGTACTTC.

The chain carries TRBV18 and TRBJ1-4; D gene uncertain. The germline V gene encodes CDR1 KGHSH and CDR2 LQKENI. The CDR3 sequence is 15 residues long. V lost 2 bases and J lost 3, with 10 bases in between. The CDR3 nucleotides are TGTGCCAGCTCACCAAGAGAAGGGCCTAATGAAAAACTGTTTTTT. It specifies CASSPREGPNEKLFF.

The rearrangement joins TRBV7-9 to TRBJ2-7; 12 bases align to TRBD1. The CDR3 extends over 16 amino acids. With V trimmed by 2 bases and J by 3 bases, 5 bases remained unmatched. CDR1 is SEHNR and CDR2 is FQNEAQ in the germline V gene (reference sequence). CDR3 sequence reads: CASSLPGQGASYEQYF. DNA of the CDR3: TGTGCCAGCAGCTTACCGGGACAGGGGGCGAGCTACGAGCAGTACTTC.

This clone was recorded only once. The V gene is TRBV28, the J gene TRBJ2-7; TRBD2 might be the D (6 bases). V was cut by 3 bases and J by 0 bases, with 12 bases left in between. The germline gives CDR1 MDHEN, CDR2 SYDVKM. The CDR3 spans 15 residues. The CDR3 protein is CASSFGGGNSYEQYF. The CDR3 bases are TGTGCCAGCAGTTTTGGTGGGGGGAACTCCTACGAGCAGTACTTC.

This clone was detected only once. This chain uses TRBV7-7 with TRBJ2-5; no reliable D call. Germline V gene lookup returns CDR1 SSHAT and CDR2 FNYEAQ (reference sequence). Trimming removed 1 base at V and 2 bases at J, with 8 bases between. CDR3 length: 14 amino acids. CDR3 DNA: TGTGCCAGCAGCTTAGAGGGCGGTCAAGAGACCCAGTACTTC. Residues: CASSLEGGQETQYF.

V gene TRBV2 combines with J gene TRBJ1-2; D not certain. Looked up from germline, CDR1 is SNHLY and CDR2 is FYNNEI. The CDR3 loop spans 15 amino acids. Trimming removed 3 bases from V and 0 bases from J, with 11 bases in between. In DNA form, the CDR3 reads TGTGCCAGCAGTGATCAGCCGCTCCCTAACTATGGCTACACCTTC. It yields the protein CASSDQPLPNYGYTF.

This chain's CDR3 is CASSEARQISYEQYF. The DNA of the CDR3 is TGTGCCAGCAGTGAAGCGCGACAGATCTCCTACGAGCAGTACTTC. The chain couples TRBV2 to TRBJ2-7, with D tentatively TRBD1 (5 bases). This CDR3 region has 15 residues. Per germline, CDR1 SNHLY and CDR2 FYNNEI. Trimming pared 0 bases from V and 0 bases from J, leaving 9 bases between.

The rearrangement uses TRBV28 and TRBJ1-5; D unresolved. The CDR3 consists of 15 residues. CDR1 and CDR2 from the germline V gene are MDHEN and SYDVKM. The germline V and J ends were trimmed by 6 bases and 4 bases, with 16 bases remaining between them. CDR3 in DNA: TGTGCCAGCAGCCCCCCCACTTTGGGGAATCAGCCCCAGCATTTT. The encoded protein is CASSPPTLGNQPQHF.

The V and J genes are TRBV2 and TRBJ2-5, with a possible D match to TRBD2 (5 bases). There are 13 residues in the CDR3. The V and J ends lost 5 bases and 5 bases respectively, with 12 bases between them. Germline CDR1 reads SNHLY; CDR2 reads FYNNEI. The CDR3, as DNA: TGTGCCAGCAGTCTAGGGCGCGGGGAGACCCAGTACTTC. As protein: CASSLGRGETQYF.

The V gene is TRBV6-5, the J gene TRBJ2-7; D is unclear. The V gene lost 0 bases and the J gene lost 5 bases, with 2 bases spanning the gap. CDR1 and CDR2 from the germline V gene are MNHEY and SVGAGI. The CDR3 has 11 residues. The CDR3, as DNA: TGTGCCAGCAGTTACTCGGACGAGCAGTACTTC. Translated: CASSYSDEQYF.

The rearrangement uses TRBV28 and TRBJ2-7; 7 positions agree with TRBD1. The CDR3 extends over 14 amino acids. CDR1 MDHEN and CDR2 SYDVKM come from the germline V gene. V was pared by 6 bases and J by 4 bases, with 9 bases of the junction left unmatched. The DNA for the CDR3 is TGTGCCAGCAGCAATCCGGGACAGCAATACGAGCAGTACTTC. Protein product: CASSNPGQQYEQYF.

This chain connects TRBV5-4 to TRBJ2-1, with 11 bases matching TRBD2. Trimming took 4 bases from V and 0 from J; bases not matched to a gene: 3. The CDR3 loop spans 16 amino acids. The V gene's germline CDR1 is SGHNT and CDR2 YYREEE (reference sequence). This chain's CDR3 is CASSPGLAASYNEQFF. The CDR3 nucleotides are TGTGCCAGCAGCCCGGGACTAGCGGCCTCCTACAATGAGCAGTTCTTC.

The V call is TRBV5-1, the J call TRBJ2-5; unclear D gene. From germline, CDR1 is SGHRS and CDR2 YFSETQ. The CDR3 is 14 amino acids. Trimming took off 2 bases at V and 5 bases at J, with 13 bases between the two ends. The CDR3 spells CASSLEVGRETQYF. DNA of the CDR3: TGCGCCAGCAGCTTAGAAGTGGGAAGGGAGACCCAGTACTTC.

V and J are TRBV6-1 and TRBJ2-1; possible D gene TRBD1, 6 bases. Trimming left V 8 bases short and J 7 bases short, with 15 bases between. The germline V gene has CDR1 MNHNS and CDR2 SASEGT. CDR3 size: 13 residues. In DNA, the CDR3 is TGTGCCAGCGCTAGAAGCAGGGGAAATGAGCAGTTCTTC. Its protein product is CASARSRGNEQFF.

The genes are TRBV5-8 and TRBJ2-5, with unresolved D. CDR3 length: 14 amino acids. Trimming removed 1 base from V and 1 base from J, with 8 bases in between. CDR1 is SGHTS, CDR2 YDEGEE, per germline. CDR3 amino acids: CASSLYVSQETQYF. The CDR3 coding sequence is TGTGCCAGCAGCTTGTACGTGAGCCAAGAGACCCAGTACTTC.

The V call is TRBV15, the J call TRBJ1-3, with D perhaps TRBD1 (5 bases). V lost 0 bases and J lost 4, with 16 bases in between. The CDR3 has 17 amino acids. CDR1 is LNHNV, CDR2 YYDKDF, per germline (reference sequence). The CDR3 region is CATSRDLFPGPGNTIYF. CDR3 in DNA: TGTGCCACCAGCAGAGATTTATTCCCAGGGCCGGGAAACACCATATATTTT.

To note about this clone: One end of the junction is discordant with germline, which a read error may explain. CDR3 protein: CASSVVGTDTQYF. The CDR3, as DNA: TGTGCCAGCAGCGTAGTAGGCACCGATACGCAGTATTTT. The chain combines TRBV9 with TRBJ2-3; no reliable D call. The CDR3 contains 13 residues. Germline V gives CDR1 SGDLS, CDR2 YYNGEE.

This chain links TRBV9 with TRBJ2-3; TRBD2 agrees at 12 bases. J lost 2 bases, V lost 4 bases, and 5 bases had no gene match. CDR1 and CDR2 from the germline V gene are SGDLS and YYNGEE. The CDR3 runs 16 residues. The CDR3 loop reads CASSPGLAGTTDTQYF. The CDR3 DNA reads TGTGCCAGCAGCCCTGGACTAGCGGGAACCACAGATACGCAGTATTTT.

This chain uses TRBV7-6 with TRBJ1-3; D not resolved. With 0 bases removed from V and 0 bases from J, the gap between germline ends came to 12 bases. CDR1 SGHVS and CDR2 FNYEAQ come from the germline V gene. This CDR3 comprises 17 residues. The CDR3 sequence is CASSLARRELSGNTIYF. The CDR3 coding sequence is TGTGCCAGCAGCTTAGCGCGGAGAGAGCTCTCTGGAAACACCATATATTTT.

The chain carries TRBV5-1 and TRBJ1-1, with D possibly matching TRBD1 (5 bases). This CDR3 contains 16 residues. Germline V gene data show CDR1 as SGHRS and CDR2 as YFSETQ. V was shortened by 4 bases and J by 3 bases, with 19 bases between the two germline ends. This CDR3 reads CASSGAQGAAYTEAFF. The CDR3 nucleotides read TGCGCCAGCAGCGGGGCTCAAGGCGCGGCTTACACTGAAGCTTTCTTT.

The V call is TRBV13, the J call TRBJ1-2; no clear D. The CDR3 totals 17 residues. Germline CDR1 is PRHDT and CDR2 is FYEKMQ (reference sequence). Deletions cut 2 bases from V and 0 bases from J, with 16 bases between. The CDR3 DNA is TGTGCCAGCAGCTTAATGTCTGAGATGGGCCCTAACTATGGCTACACCTTC. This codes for CASSLMSEMGPNYGYTF.

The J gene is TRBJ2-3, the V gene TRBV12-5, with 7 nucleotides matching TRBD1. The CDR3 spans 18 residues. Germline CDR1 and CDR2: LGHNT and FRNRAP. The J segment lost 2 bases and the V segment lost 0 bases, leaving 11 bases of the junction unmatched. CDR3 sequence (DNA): TGTGCTAGTGGTTTGGTACTGTTGGGGACAGTGAACACAGATACGCAGTATTTT. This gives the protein CASGLVLLGTVNTDTQYF.

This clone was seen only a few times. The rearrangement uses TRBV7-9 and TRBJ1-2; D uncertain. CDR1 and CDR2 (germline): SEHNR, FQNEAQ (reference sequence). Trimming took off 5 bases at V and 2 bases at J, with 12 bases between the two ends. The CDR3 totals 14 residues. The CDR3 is CASSVTAGNYGYTF. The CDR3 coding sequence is TGTGCCAGCAGCGTAACGGCGGGCAACTATGGCTACACCTTC.

This CDR3 is CASRGVVNLAKNIQYF. The CDR3 bases are TGTGCCAGCAGAGGGGTTGTTAACCTAGCCAAAAACATTCAGTACTTC. The chain employs TRBV21-1 and TRBJ2-4; TRBD1 reflects the table's D call only, with no check against the DNA. TRBV21-1 is reported as a pseudogene. There are 16 residues in the CDR3.

The CDR3 is CASRDSGSFTGELFF. The CDR3 nucleotides read TGCGCCAGCAGGGATAGCGGGAGTTTTACCGGGGAGCTGTTTTTT. The chain recombines TRBV5-1 with TRBJ2-2; 9 bases are a match to TRBD2. Germline CDR1 is SGHRS and CDR2 is YFSETQ. The CDR3 length is 15 residues. The V and J ends lost 5 bases and 5 bases, in that order; junction bases with no gene match: 7.

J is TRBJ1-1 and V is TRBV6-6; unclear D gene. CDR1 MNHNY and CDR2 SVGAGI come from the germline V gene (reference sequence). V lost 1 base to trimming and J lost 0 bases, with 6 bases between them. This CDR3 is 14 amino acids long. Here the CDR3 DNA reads TGTGCCAGCAGTTACTTCCCACTGAACACTGAAGCTTTCTTT. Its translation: CASSYFPLNTEAFF.

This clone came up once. The CDR3 bases are TGTGCCAGCAGCCGAAGTGGGGGGGAGACCCAGTACTTC. This sequence encodes CASSRSGGETQYF. V usage is TRBV5-6 and J usage is TRBJ2-5, with a tentative D call TRBD2 (6 bases). V lost 4 bases, J lost 5 bases, and 12 bases lay in between. The germline V gene has CDR1 SGHDT and CDR2 YYEEEE. There are 13 residues in the CDR3.

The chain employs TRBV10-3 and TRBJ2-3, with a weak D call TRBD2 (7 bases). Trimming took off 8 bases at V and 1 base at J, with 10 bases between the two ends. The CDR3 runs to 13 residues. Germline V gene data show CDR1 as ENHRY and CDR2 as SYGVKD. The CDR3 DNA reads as TGTGCCATCGGGGGGGGGCGCACAGATACGCAGTATTTT. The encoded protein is CAIGGGRTDTQYF.